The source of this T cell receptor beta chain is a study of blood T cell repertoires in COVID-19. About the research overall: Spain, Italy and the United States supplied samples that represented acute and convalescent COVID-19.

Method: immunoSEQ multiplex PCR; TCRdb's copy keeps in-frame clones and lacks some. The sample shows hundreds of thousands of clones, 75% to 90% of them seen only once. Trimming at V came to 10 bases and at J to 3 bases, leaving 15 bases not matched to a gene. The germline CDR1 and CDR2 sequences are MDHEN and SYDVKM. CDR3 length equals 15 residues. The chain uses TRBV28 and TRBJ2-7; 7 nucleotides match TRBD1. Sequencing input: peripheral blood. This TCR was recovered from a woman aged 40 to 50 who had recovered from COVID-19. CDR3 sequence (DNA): TGTGCCACCTACTCTAAAGGGGGCGTTTACTACGAGCAGTACTTC. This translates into CATYSKGGVYYEQYF.